This T cell receptor beta chain was sequenced during a study of blood T cells in healthy people across ages. Overall study findings and caveats: Higher diversity, along with more naive CD4+ cells, distinguished long-lived donors from aged donors. Roughly linearly, TCR beta diversity per million T cells fell as age increased.

About this clonotype: Its target is unknown.

Per sample, no less than 5 micrograms of total RNA were extracted. This CDR3 comprises 15 residues. The V gene end was trimmed by 6 bases and the J gene end by 10 bases; junction bases not matched to a gene: 16. Germline V lookup: CDR1 DFQATT, CDR2 SNEGSKA (reference sequence). Primed by a sample-barcoded 5' primer and a J-beta primer mix, a second PCR proceeded for roughly 7 to 12 cycles. Per sample, CDR3-containing paired-end reads numbered at least 2.5 million. Using its own MiXCR run on the 5' RACE reads, TCRdb lists one record per CDR3 protein. The table records hundreds of thousands of distinct CDR3 sequences, around 21% of them present only once.

Sequencing was carried out using blood. The chain employs TRBV20-1 and TRBJ2-1; 9 bases map to TRBD2. This TCR came from a man between 65 and 85 years old in good health. The CDR3 reads CSAEKAGLALSEQFF. CDR3 in DNA: TGCAGTGCCGAAAAAGCGGGACTAGCACTCTCCGAGCAGTTCTTC.